A selection of T cell receptor beta chains follows, all from one sample in a study of blood T cell repertoires in COVID-19. Sequenced by immunoSEQ multiplex PCR; TCRdb stores in-frame clones only, minus some. The sample shows roughly 170,000 clones, approximately 86% of them seen only once. The sequencing sample was made of peripheral blood. These receptors were taken from a man aged 35 to 55 with active or convalescent COVID-19. CDR3s include the opening cysteine and the closing phenylalanine or tryptophan. A D gene is named only where the DNA matches it firmly.

CASSPATGRVGGYTF	NA	TRBV18	TRBJ1-2
CASSGLAGGQDTGELFF	TRBD2	TRBV6-2/TRBV6-3	TRBJ2-2
CSASKVTGKNSPLHF	NA	TRBV20-1	TRBJ1-6
CASSFSLPEAFF	NA	TRBV28	TRBJ1-1
CASSQELLGGGAGETQYF	NA	TRBV4-1	TRBJ2-5
CATSVGINNEQFF	NA	TRBV24-1	TRBJ2-1
CAWSVTAGDGYTF	NA	TRBV30	TRBJ1-2
CASSLVGSEAFF	NA	TRBV5-5	TRBJ1-1
CASRQRRGNTEAFF	NA	TRBV28	TRBJ1-1
CANILREDMDAFF	NA	TRBV2	TRBJ1-1
CASSIGTARPMNTEAFF	NA	TRBV19	TRBJ1-1
CASSLQGARGYTF	TRBD1	TRBV7-8	TRBJ1-2
CASSSDRGFYGYTF	TRBD1	TRBV28	TRBJ1-2
CSVGPTVASEQFF	NA	TRBV29-1	TRBJ2-1
CATRPGVSYNSPLHF	NA	TRBV7-9	TRBJ1-6
CSVVRGGIEAFF	TRBD1	TRBV29-1	TRBJ1-1
CASNQDYSNQPQHF	NA	TRBV2	TRBJ1-5
CASSPKGQGSGELFF	TRBD1	TRBV6-6	TRBJ2-2
CASSQDPQLSYEQYF	NA	TRBV4-1	TRBJ2-7
CATSDLNRNYGYTF	NA	TRBV24-1	TRBJ1-2
CASSEPTADYGYTF	NA	TRBV6-1	TRBJ1-2
CASSLTNRASEQYF	NA	TRBV7-6	TRBJ2-7
CASSGAPTGRSDTQYF	NA	TRBV5-1	TRBJ2-3
CASSQAGGYGYTF	TRBD1	TRBV3-1/TRBV3-2	TRBJ1-2
CASSSTDRGNTEAFF	TRBD1	TRBV6-5	TRBJ1-1
CASSWTGTDYEQYF	TRBD1	TRBV5-1	TRBJ2-7
CASSNEGGYEQYF	NA	TRBV19	TRBJ2-7
CASSLGTRAGANVLTF	TRBD2	TRBV5-4	TRBJ2-6
CASSSRTGTYEQYF	TRBD1	TRBV7-9	TRBJ2-7
CASTLQGGGARGEQYF	NA	TRBV28	TRBJ2-7
CASDTGDYEQYF	NA	TRBV30	TRBJ2-7
CASSPTGAGYTF	TRBD1	TRBV12-3/TRBV12-4	TRBJ1-2
CASSMRGNVGSPLHF	NA	TRBV7-9	TRBJ1-6
CASSLGTGDGANVLTF	TRBD1	TRBV5-5	TRBJ2-6
CASSQDRLSYGYTF	NA	TRBV4-3	TRBJ1-2
CASSEIAAGTQYF	NA	TRBV6-4	TRBJ2-5
CASRWGGDEKLFF	NA	TRBV28	TRBJ1-4
CASSVGPDRGPDGYTF	TRBD1	TRBV9	TRBJ1-2
CASRDGQSYEQYF	NA	TRBV23-1	TRBJ2-7